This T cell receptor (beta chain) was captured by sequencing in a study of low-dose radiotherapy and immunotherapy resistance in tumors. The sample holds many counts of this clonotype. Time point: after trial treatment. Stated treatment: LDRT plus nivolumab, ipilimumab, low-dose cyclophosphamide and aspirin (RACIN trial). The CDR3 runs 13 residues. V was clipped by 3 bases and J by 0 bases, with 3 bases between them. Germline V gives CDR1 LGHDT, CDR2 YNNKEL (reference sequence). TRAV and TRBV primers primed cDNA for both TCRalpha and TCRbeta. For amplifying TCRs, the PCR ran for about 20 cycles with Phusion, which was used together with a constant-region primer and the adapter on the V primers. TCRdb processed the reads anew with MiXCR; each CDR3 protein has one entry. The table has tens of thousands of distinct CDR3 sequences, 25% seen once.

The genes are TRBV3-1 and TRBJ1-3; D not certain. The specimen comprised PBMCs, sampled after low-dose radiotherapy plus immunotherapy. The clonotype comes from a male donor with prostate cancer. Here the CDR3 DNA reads TGTGCCAGCAGCCAGGTCTCTGGAAACACCATATATTTT. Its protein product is CASSQVSGNTIYF.